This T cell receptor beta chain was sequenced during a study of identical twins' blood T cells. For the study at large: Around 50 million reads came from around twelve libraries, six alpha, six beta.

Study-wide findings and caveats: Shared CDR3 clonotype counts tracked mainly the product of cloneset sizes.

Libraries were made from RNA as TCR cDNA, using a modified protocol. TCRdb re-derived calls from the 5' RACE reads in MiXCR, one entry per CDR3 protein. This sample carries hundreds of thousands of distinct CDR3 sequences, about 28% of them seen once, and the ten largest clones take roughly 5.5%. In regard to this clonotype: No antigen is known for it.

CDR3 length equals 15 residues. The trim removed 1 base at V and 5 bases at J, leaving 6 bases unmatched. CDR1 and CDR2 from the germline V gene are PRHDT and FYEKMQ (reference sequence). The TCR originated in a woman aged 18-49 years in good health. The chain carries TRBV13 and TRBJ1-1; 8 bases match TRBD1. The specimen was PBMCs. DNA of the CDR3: TGTGCCAGCAGCTTAGCCCAGGGGGCGGGTACTGAAGCTTTCTTT. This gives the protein CASSLAQGAGTEAFF.